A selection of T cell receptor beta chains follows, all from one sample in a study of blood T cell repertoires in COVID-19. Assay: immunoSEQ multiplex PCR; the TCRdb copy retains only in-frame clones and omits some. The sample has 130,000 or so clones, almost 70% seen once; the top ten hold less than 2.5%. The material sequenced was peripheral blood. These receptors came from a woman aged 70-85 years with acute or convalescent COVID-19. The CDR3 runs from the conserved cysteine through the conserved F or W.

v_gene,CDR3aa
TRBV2,CASSDGAGRGTDTQYF
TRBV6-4,CASTSTGGTGELFF
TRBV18,CASSPRQGTANEKLFF
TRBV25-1,CASSPGLEQYF
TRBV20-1,CSASEKGIVYNEQFF
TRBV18,CASSPRDRRGYEQYF
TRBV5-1,CASSLRQGALDTQYF
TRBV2,CASRDTSGSLYEQFF
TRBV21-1,CASADFVQGLRATNEKLFF
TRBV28,CASSFSGGLAGGPSGANVLTF
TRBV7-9,CASSLALTDYF
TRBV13,CASSSSGQRTEAFF
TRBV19,CASSQGRNSPLHF
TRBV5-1,CASSLGGHYEQYF
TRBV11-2,CASSPGGPRDPQYF
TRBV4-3,CASSQTWGGGDEAFF
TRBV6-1,CASSDRVNEQFF
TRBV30,CAWSEGDYEQYF
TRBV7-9,CASGVRAYEQYF
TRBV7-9,CASSLFGGFF
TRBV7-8,CASSLKDSWDDEQYF
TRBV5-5,CASSPRRVSSTDTQYF
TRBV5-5,CASRPLAGSIYEQYF
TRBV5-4,CASSLTGYPKVFF
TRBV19,CASSGRVRTGELFF
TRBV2,CASSEGAYGGYTF
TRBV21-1,CASSKEGGGAYEQYF
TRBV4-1,CASSPRIAGANEQFF
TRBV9,CASSFGLAGGYEQYF
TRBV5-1,CASSLGLAPSQETQYF
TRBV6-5,CASRNEPGTIYGYTF
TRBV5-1,CASSLGQGGNQPQHF
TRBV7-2,CASSLNPGRSYSGNTIYF
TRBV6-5,CASRKGGTDYEQYF
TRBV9,CASSVEASPNTGELFF
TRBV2,CASSEGRAALYNSPLHF
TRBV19,CASAFLAGDAVTTGELFF
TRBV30,CAWSVLTGGEQYF
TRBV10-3,CAIRGQGRSTGELFF
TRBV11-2,CASSRTSGGAKGTDTQYF
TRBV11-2,CASSLGHGKLFF
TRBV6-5,CASSAGRYYGYTF
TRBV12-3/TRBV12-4,CASRGVGGETFF
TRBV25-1,CASSEYLGGEKLFF
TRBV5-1,CASSGVVGGTGELFF
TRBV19,CASSPGVGNEQFF
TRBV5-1,CASSPSGSGNTIYF
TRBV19,CASRTTGGRHTEAFF
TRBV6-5,CASRGAGETQYF
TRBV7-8,CASSLMEDHGYTF
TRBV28,CASRFRYNSPLHF
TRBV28,CASSLPLSNQPQHF
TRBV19,CASSIGGGGSNQPQHF
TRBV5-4,CASRQLGGGGEAGANVLTF
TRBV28,CASSLRHGIPYEQYF